A selection of T cell receptor beta chains follows, all from one sample in a study of blood T cell repertoires in COVID-19. TCRdb's copy holds only in-frame clones and misses some; the assay was immunoSEQ multiplex PCR. The sample holds roughly 670,000 clones, over 80% seen once. Sample: peripheral blood. The receptors derive from a woman between 18 and 30 years old with acute or convalescent COVID-19. The CDR3 runs from the conserved cysteine through the conserved F or W. Each record gives: CDR3 protein, CDR3 DNA, V gene, J gene, clone size, D gene. The D gene is left open where the match is weak. The size field is filled for only some rows; it gives once, few, many or a size class.

CDR3aa: CASSYTAGYGYTF
CDR3nt: TGTGCCAGCAGTTATACGGCAGGGTATGGCTACACCTTC
v_gene: TRBV6-2/TRBV6-3
j_gene: TRBJ1-2
abundance: -
d_gene: -

CDR3aa: CATSDPGQGTNQPQHF
CDR3nt: TGTGCCACCAGTGATCCTGGACAGGGAACGAATCAGCCCCAGCATTTT
v_gene: TRBV24-1
j_gene: TRBJ1-5
abundance: -
d_gene: TRBD1

CDR3aa: CASSLDLRLGAENSPLHF
CDR3nt: TGCGCCAGCAGCTTGGATCTGAGGTTGGGGGCCGAAAATTCACCCCTCCACTTT
v_gene: TRBV5-1
j_gene: TRBJ1-6
abundance: once
d_gene: -

CDR3aa: CASSPLPGRGLANYGYTF
CDR3nt: TGTGCCAGTAGCCCCCTTCCCGGCAGGGGGCTGGCTAACTATGGCTACACCTTC
v_gene: TRBV19
j_gene: TRBJ1-2
abundance: -
d_gene: TRBD1

CDR3aa: CASSHEGLAGARELFF
CDR3nt: TGTGCCAGCAGCCACGAGGGACTAGCGGGGGCCCGGGAGCTGTTTTTT
v_gene: TRBV6-2/TRBV6-3
j_gene: TRBJ2-2
abundance: -
d_gene: TRBD2

CDR3aa: CASRQAQETQYF
CDR3nt: TGTGCCAGCAGGCAGGCCCAAGAGACCCAGTACTTC
v_gene: TRBV12-3/TRBV12-4
j_gene: TRBJ2-5
abundance: -
d_gene: -

CDR3aa: CASTQGAPGYTF
CDR3nt: TGCGCCAGCACACAGGGGGCGCCTGGCTACACCTTC
v_gene: TRBV10-1
j_gene: TRBJ1-2
abundance: -
d_gene: TRBD1

CDR3aa: CASSKGLYYGYTF
CDR3nt: TGTGCCAGCAGCAAGGGACTGTACTATGGCTACACCTTC
v_gene: TRBV21-1
j_gene: TRBJ1-2
abundance: -
d_gene: -

CDR3aa: CASSLYAGEGYGYTF
CDR3nt: TGTGCCAGCAGCTTATACGCAGGGGAGGGATATGGCTACACCTTC
v_gene: TRBV7-2
j_gene: TRBJ1-2
abundance: once
d_gene: -

CDR3aa: CASSSPGQGAVGGYTF
CDR3nt: TGTGCCAGCAGCTCGCCGGGACAGGGGGCCGTCGGGGGCTACACCTTC
v_gene: TRBV7-8
j_gene: TRBJ1-2
abundance: -
d_gene: TRBD1

CDR3aa: CASSLGHYEQYF
CDR3nt: TGTGCCAGCAGCTTGGGGCACTACGAGCAGTACTTC
v_gene: TRBV5-5
j_gene: TRBJ2-7
abundance: -
d_gene: -

CDR3aa: CASSDGPNTEAFF
CDR3nt: TGTGCCAGCAGTGACGGGCCGAACACTGAAGCTTTCTTT
v_gene: TRBV6-4
j_gene: TRBJ1-1
abundance: -
d_gene: -

CDR3aa: CASSPGLFYYGYTF
CDR3nt: TGTGCCAGCAGCCCGGGTCTTTTTTACTATGGCTACACCTTC
v_gene: TRBV6-5
j_gene: TRBJ1-2
abundance: once
d_gene: -

CDR3aa: CASSQDGGVNTIYF
CDR3nt: TGTGCCAGCAGCCAAGACGGAGGGGTAAACACCATATATTTT
v_gene: TRBV3-1/TRBV3-2
j_gene: TRBJ1-3
abundance: -
d_gene: -

CDR3aa: CASSGRDRAGYTF
CDR3nt: TGTGCCAGCAGTGGGCGGGACAGGGCTGGCTACACCTTC
v_gene: TRBV2
j_gene: TRBJ1-2
abundance: -
d_gene: TRBD1

CDR3aa: CASSEDRNTEAFF
CDR3nt: TGTGCCAGCAGTGAAGACAGGAACACTGAAGCTTTCTTT
v_gene: TRBV25-1
j_gene: TRBJ1-1
abundance: -
d_gene: -

CDR3aa: CASSFGTGDQPQHF
CDR3nt: TGCGCCAGCAGCTTTGGTACAGGGGATCAGCCCCAGCATTTT
v_gene: TRBV5-1
j_gene: TRBJ1-5
abundance: -
d_gene: TRBD1

CDR3aa: CASGLVRGRGLTDTQYF
CDR3nt: TGTGCTAGTGGTTTGGTAAGGGGACGGGGACTCACAGATACGCAGTATTTT
v_gene: TRBV12-5
j_gene: TRBJ2-3
abundance: -
d_gene: -

CDR3aa: CASSQLKGSDTQYF
CDR3nt: TGTGCCAGCAGTCAATTGAAGGGGTCAGATACGCAGTATTTT
v_gene: TRBV6-5
j_gene: TRBJ2-3
abundance: -
d_gene: -

CDR3aa: CASSNIKGLMISSGNTIYF
CDR3nt: TGTGCCAGCAGCAATATAAAGGGGCTGATGATTTCCTCTGGAAACACCATATATTTT
v_gene: TRBV21-1
j_gene: TRBJ1-3
abundance: -
d_gene: -

CDR3aa: CASSLSTYEQYF
CDR3nt: TGTGCCAGCAGCCTATCGACCTACGAGCAGTACTTC
v_gene: TRBV5-6
j_gene: TRBJ2-7
abundance: -
d_gene: -

CDR3aa: CAWSGGSGGTDTQYF
CDR3nt: TGTGCCTGGAGTGGGGGTAGCGGGGGCACAGATACGCAGTATTTT
v_gene: TRBV30
j_gene: TRBJ2-3
abundance: -
d_gene: TRBD2

CDR3aa: CASSVDRYEQYF
CDR3nt: TGCGCCAGCAGTGTGGACAGATACGAGCAGTACTTC
v_gene: TRBV10-2
j_gene: TRBJ2-7
abundance: few
d_gene: -

CDR3aa: CASSDSDSTGELFF
CDR3nt: TGTGCCAGCAGTGACTCGGACAGCACCGGGGAGCTGTTTTTT
v_gene: TRBV6-4
j_gene: TRBJ2-2
abundance: -
d_gene: -

CDR3aa: CASRLKGLAENTGELFF
CDR3nt: TGCGCCAGCAGATTAAAGGGACTAGCGGAGAACACCGGGGAGCTGTTTTTT
v_gene: TRBV5-1
j_gene: TRBJ2-2
abundance: -
d_gene: TRBD2

CDR3aa: CASSRNRDTNNTEAFF
CDR3nt: TGCGCCAGCAGTCGAAACCGGGACACTAACAACACTGAAGCTTTCTTT
v_gene: TRBV23-1
j_gene: TRBJ1-1
abundance: -
d_gene: -

CDR3aa: CASIPDPARSYGYTF
CDR3nt: TGCGCCAGCATACCCGATCCCGCCAGATCCTATGGCTACACCTTC
v_gene: TRBV5-1
j_gene: TRBJ1-2
abundance: -
d_gene: -

CDR3aa: CASSFGQNYGYTF
CDR3nt: TGCGCCAGCAGCTTTGGACAGAACTATGGCTACACCTTC
v_gene: TRBV4-3
j_gene: TRBJ1-2
abundance: -
d_gene: -

CDR3aa: CASSPTTGTSTDTQYF
CDR3nt: TGTGCCAGCAGCCCGACGACAGGGACTAGCACAGATACGCAGTATTTT
v_gene: TRBV14
j_gene: TRBJ2-3
abundance: -
d_gene: -

CDR3aa: CASSEGGRGNQPQHF
CDR3nt: TGTGCCAGCAGTGAAGGGGGCAGGGGCAATCAGCCCCAGCATTTT
v_gene: TRBV2
j_gene: TRBJ1-5
abundance: -
d_gene: -

CDR3aa: CASSQGGYSGNTIYF
CDR3nt: TGTGCCAGTTCTCAGGGTGGTTACTCTGGAAACACCATATATTTT
v_gene: TRBV19
j_gene: TRBJ1-3
abundance: -
d_gene: -

CDR3aa: CASSLFGLIYGYTF
CDR3nt: TGTGCCAGTAGTTTGTTCGGACTCATCTATGGCTACACCTTC
v_gene: TRBV19
j_gene: TRBJ1-2
abundance: once
d_gene: -

CDR3aa: CATSDFRDRGGNEQFF
CDR3nt: TGTGCCACCAGTGATTTTAGGGACAGGGGGGGCAATGAGCAGTTCTTC
v_gene: TRBV24-1
j_gene: TRBJ2-1
abundance: -
d_gene: TRBD1

CDR3aa: CSAQKGDYGYTF
CDR3nt: TGCAGCGCACAGAAGGGGGACTATGGCTACACCTTC
v_gene: TRBV29-1
j_gene: TRBJ1-2
abundance: -
d_gene: -

CDR3aa: CASSTLPSGGNEQFF
CDR3nt: TGTGCCAGCAGTACCCTGCCTAGCGGGGGCAATGAGCAGTTCTTC
v_gene: TRBV6-5
j_gene: TRBJ2-1
abundance: -
d_gene: TRBD2

CDR3aa: CASRRAGGTEAFF
CDR3nt: TGTGCCAGCAGACGTGCCGGGGGCACTGAAGCTTTCTTT
v_gene: TRBV6-6
j_gene: TRBJ1-1
abundance: -
d_gene: -

CDR3aa: CASSLVMEVGEQYF
CDR3nt: TGTGCCAGCAGCTTAGTCATGGAGGTTGGGGAGCAGTACTTC
v_gene: TRBV7-9
j_gene: TRBJ2-7
abundance: -
d_gene: -

CDR3aa: CATSPGTGWGQAGYTF
CDR3nt: TGTGCCACCAGTCCTGGTACAGGGTGGGGACAAGCTGGCTACACCTTC
v_gene: TRBV24-1
j_gene: TRBJ1-2
abundance: -
d_gene: -

CDR3aa: CASSSRTGKALNYGYTF
CDR3nt: TGTGCCAGCAGCTCCCGGACAGGGAAAGCCCTTAACTATGGCTACACCTTC
v_gene: TRBV7-9
j_gene: TRBJ1-2
abundance: -
d_gene: TRBD1

CDR3aa: CASSLETGGGLAKNIQYF
CDR3nt: TGTGCCAGCAGCCTGGAGACCGGGGGGGGCCTAGCCAAAAACATTCAGTACTTC
v_gene: TRBV3-1/TRBV3-2
j_gene: TRBJ2-4
abundance: few
d_gene: TRBD2

CDR3aa: CASTTGSNQPQHF
CDR3nt: TGTGCCAGCACCACAGGGAGCAATCAGCCCCAGCATTTT
v_gene: TRBV6-6
j_gene: TRBJ1-5
abundance: few
d_gene: -

CDR3aa: CASRDITDYEQYF
CDR3nt: TGTGCCAGTAGGGACATTACAGACTACGAGCAGTACTTC
v_gene: TRBV19
j_gene: TRBJ2-7
abundance: -
d_gene: -

CDR3aa: CASAQYRDRSTEAFF
CDR3nt: TGTGCCAGCGCCCAGTACAGGGATAGGAGCACTGAAGCTTTCTTT
v_gene: TRBV27
j_gene: TRBJ1-1
abundance: -
d_gene: -

CDR3aa: CASSDLGPTGADQPQHF
CDR3nt: TGTGCCAGCAGTGATCTAGGGCCGACAGGGGCGGATCAGCCCCAGCATTTT
v_gene: TRBV6-1
j_gene: TRBJ1-5
abundance: -
d_gene: TRBD1

CDR3aa: CASSLRTGDSSGYTF
CDR3nt: TGTGCCAGCAGCTTAAGGACAGGGGACTCCTCTGGCTACACCTTC
v_gene: TRBV5-8
j_gene: TRBJ1-2
abundance: -
d_gene: TRBD1

CDR3aa: CASSWDRVNYGYTF
CDR3nt: TGTGCCAGCAGCTGGGACAGGGTCAACTATGGCTACACCTTC
v_gene: TRBV5-6
j_gene: TRBJ1-2
abundance: -
d_gene: TRBD1

CDR3aa: CASSLMGLRDTEAFF
CDR3nt: TGTGCCAGCAGCTTGATGGGGCTCAGGGACACTGAAGCTTTCTTT
v_gene: TRBV6-6
j_gene: TRBJ1-1
abundance: -
d_gene: -

CDR3aa: CASSIIQAGGYNEQFF
CDR3nt: TGTGCCAGTAGTATAATCCAAGCGGGGGGGTACAATGAGCAGTTCTTC
v_gene: TRBV19
j_gene: TRBJ2-1
abundance: -
d_gene: TRBD2